This T cell receptor (beta chain) was sequenced during a study of OX40 agonist ivuxolimab in advanced cancers. Study-level information: It was permissible to have had prior anti-PD-1, anti-PD-L1 or anti-CTLA-4 therapy, and about 40% had some.

The CDR3 length is 15 residues. The germline gives CDR1 MNHNY, CDR2 SVGAGI (reference sequence). Between the trimmed V and J ends, which lost 6 bases and 5 bases, there was a span of 20 bases. Patients who had autoimmune disease history or got systemic immunosuppression were left out. Method: immunoSEQ multiplex PCR; TCRdb's copy keeps in-frame clones and lacks some. This table holds around 48,000 clones, approximately 84% found once. The genes are TRBV6-6 and TRBJ2-7; D not certain. The specimen comprised CD4+ or CD8+ T cells sorted from blood, sampled in a trial of the OX40 agonist ivuxolimab. The origin of this receptor is an adult with an advanced solid tumor such as melanoma, head and neck, liver or kidney cancer. The CDR3, as DNA: TGTGCCAGCAGGCGATCTAGGTCGCAACAAGACGAGCAGTACTTC. Encoded protein: CASRRSRSQQDEQYF.